The next 25 T cell receptor beta chains were all read from a single sample in a study of blood T cell repertoires in COVID-19. Only in-frame clones appear in the TCRdb table, and some are missing; sequencing was by immunoSEQ multiplex PCR. The data contain roughly 290,000 clones, around 87% of them singletons. Sequenced: peripheral blood. The receptors originated from a woman between 50 and 59 years old who had recovered from COVID-19.

V usage is TRBV18 and J usage is TRBJ1-1; no definite D call. Germline CDR1 is KGHSH and CDR2 is LQKENI. The CDR3 has 16 residues. Trimming removed 3 bases from V and 0 bases from J, with 14 bases in between. CDR3 in DNA: TGTGCCAGCTCACCTTCAAGGAGGCAAGTGAACACTGAAGCTTTCTTT. Translated, it gives CASSPSRRQVNTEAFF.

The chain uses TRBV7-9 and TRBJ1-2, with D hard to call. The CDR3 contains 12 residues. CDR1 is SEHNR, CDR2 FQNEAQ, per germline (reference sequence). Trimming took off 5 bases at V and 3 bases at J, with 7 bases between the two ends. This CDR3 is CASSPADYGYTF. In DNA, the CDR3 is TGTGCCAGCAGCCCGGCGGACTATGGCTACACCTTC. Drawing the rest from reference TRBV7-9 and TRBJ1-2, the complete variable domain is DTGVSQNPRHKITKRGQNVTFRCDPISEHNRLYWYRQTLGQGPEFLTYFQNEAQLEKSRLLSDRFSAERPKGSFSTLEIQRTEQGDSAMYLCASSPADYGYTFGSGTRLTVV.

The rearrangement uses TRBV5-4 and TRBJ1-5, with D possibly matching TRBD1 (5 bases). Germline lookup yields CDR1 SGHNT and CDR2 YYREEE (reference sequence). The CDR3 totals 12 residues. V was cut by 0 bases and J by 9 bases, with 7 bases left in between. The CDR3 loop reads CASSLAGGPQHF. The DNA for the CDR3 is TGTGCCAGCAGCTTGGCCGGGGGGCCCCAGCATTTT.

This clone was seen just once. For the CDR3, the DNA is TGTGCCAGCAGTTTTACGGGACAGACTAACTATGGCTACACCTTC. Protein: CASSFTGQTNYGYTF. The chain is built from TRBV6-5 and TRBJ1-2, with 7 bases that match TRBD1. The CDR3 covers 15 residues. J was trimmed by 0 bases and V by 4 bases; bases with no gene match: 5. Germline V gene data show CDR1 as MNHEY and CDR2 as SVGAGI.

The genes are TRBV28 and TRBJ2-3; D is undetermined. Trimming pared 6 bases from V and 6 bases from J, leaving 10 bases between. Germline V gene lookup returns CDR1 MDHEN and CDR2 SYDVKM. The CDR3 extends over 12 amino acids. The CDR3 nucleotides read TGTGCCAGCAGCTCCCTGGAGGATACGCAGTATTTT. Its translation is CASSSLEDTQYF. The entire variable domain, with the rest obtained from reference TRBV28 and TRBJ2-3, is as follows: DVKVTQSSRYLVKRTGEKVFLECVQDMDHENMFWYRQDPGLGLRLIYFSYDVKMKEKGDIPEGYSVSREKKERFSLILESASTNQTSMYLCASSSLEDTQYFGPGTRLTVL.

The chain recombines TRBV29-1 with TRBJ2-1; a weak D match, TRBD2 (5 bases). Germline V gene data show CDR1 as SQVTM and CDR2 as ANQGSEA. The length of the CDR3 is 16 residues. Trimming cost V 4 bases and J 0 bases, with 16 bases left between them. This chain's CDR3 is CSVGGMRTGSYNEQFF. Written as DNA, the CDR3 is TGCAGCGTTGGAGGGATGAGGACGGGCTCCTACAATGAGCAGTTCTTC.

The chain couples TRBV6-2 or TRBV6-3 to TRBJ2-5; 12 nucleotides line up with TRBD2. Trimming cost V 0 bases and J 9 bases; bases outside gene matches: 5. The germline CDR1 and CDR2 sequences are MNHEY and SVGEGT. The CDR3 loop spans 15 amino acids. The CDR3 spells CASSYSTSGSSSQYF. The CDR3 bases are TGTGCCAGCAGTTACTCGACTAGCGGGAGTTCGTCCCAGTACTTC.

The chain recombines TRBV24-1 with TRBJ2-3; 11 bases align to TRBD2. Germline V gene data show CDR1 as KGHDR and CDR2 as SFDVKD. The CDR3 spans 15 residues. V lost 3 bases, J lost 8 bases, and 6 bases stayed unmatched. The CDR3 loop is CATSDNSGGAGTQYF. The DNA for the CDR3 is TGTGCCACCAGTGATAATAGCGGGGGGGCCGGTACGCAGTATTTT.

This sequence joins TRBV30 and TRBJ2-5; 7 positions match TRBD1. Germline values: CDR1 GTSNPN, CDR2 SVGIG (reference sequence). V was pared by 2 bases and J by 1 base, with 4 bases of the junction left unmatched. This CDR3 region has 14 residues. The CDR3 DNA reads as TGTGCCTGGAGTATGGGACAGATCCAAGAGACCCAGTACTTC. Amino acid sequence: CAWSMGQIQETQYF.

The V gene is TRBV6-5, the J gene TRBJ1-1, with D unresolved. The CDR3 runs 11 residues. The germline V and J ends were trimmed by 7 bases and 7 bases, with 10 bases remaining between them. Germline V lookup: CDR1 MNHEY, CDR2 SVGAGI. CDR3 in DNA: TGTGCCAGCATCTTGGGCTTTGAAGCTTTCTTT. Encoded protein: CASILGFEAFF.

J is TRBJ2-7 and V is TRBV19, with D maybe TRBD1 (6 bases). Germline CDR1 is LNHDA and CDR2 is SQIVND (reference sequence). There are 14 residues in the CDR3. Trimming cost V 2 bases and J 3 bases, with 11 bases left between them. CDR3 nucleotides: TGTGCCAGTAGTATAACAGGGATACGCTACGAGCAGTACTTC. As protein: CASSITGIRYEQYF.

As for this clone: This sample includes further DNA sequences coding for the same CDR3. The V gene is TRBV6-1, the J gene TRBJ2-5; 12 bases align to TRBD2. Germline V gives CDR1 MNHNS, CDR2 SASEGT. This CDR3 is 16 amino acids long. The trim removed 2 bases at V and 1 base at J, leaving 2 bases unmatched. The CDR3 sequence is CASSELAGGPQETQYF. CDR3 bases: TGTGCCAGCAGTGAACTAGCGGGAGGGCCCCAAGAGACCCAGTACTTC.

The V gene is TRBV7-2, the J gene TRBJ1-6, with 8 bases aligning to TRBD1. The CDR3 has 15 amino acids. Germline CDR1 is SGHTA and CDR2 is FQGNSA. V trimming: 5 bases; J trimming: 8 bases; junction bases outside the gene matches: 8. The CDR3 bases are TGTGCCAGCAGCCAAATACCAGGGGGCCATTCACCCCTCCACTTT. Translation: CASSQIPGGHSPLHF.

The rearrangement uses TRBV19 and TRBJ1-1, with no clear D. The length of the CDR3 is 11 residues. Per the germline V gene, CDR1 is LNHDA and CDR2 is SQIVND (reference sequence). V lost 6 bases and J 7 bases, leaving 9 bases between the germline ends. The CDR3 is CASRVDYEAFF. CDR3 coding DNA: TGTGCCAGTAGGGTAGATTATGAAGCTTTCTTT.

The rearrangement links TRBV10-1 to TRBJ2-4, with D tentatively TRBD2 (5 bases). The V end lost 0 bases, the J end lost 8 bases, and 11 bases lay between the germline ends. The CDR3 spans 14 residues. Germline V gives CDR1 WNHNN, CDR2 SYGVQD (reference sequence). CDR3 DNA sequence: TGCGCCAGCAGTGAGTCGCGGGCTAAGGACATTCAGTACTTC. It encodes CASSESRAKDIQYF.

This chain connects TRBV7-3 to TRBJ1-1; a weak D match, TRBD1 (5 bases). The V gene lost 5 bases and the J gene lost 2 bases, with 6 bases spanning the gap. The CDR3 contains 12 residues. Germline V gives CDR1 SGHTA, CDR2 FQGTGA. This chain's CDR3 is CASSTGNTEAFF. The DNA of the CDR3 is TGTGCCAGCAGCACAGGCAACACTGAAGCTTTCTTT. Full variable domain (remainder filled in from reference TRBV7-3 and TRBJ1-1): GAGVSQTPSNKVTEKGKYVELRCDPISGHTALYWYRQSLGQGPEFLIYFQGTGAADDSGLPNDRFFAVRPEGSVSTLKIQRTERGDSAVYLCASSTGNTEAFFGQGTRLTVV.

The genes are TRBV28 and TRBJ2-5; D gene unclear. V was cut by 3 bases and J by 3 bases, with 14 bases left in between. The CDR3 contains 15 residues. Germline lookup yields CDR1 MDHEN and CDR2 SYDVKM. This CDR3 reads CASSLVGLRKETQYF. The CDR3, as DNA: TGTGCCAGCAGTTTGGTAGGCTTGCGGAAAGAGACCCAGTACTTC.

This clone came up once. CDR3 sequence: CASSDGGRGYDGYTF. CDR3 bases: TGTGCCAGCAGTGACGGGGGCAGGGGGTACGATGGCTACACCTTC. V gene TRBV6-2 or TRBV6-3 combines with J gene TRBJ1-2; 7 nucleotides line up with TRBD1. Germline CDR1 and CDR2: MNHEY and SVGEGT. After removal of 5 bases from V and 6 bases from J, the junction contained 12 bases not matched to a gene. CDR3 size: 15 residues.

CDR3 region: CSASRQGIRELFF. The CDR3 DNA reads as TGCAGTGCTAGTAGGCAGGGGATCAGGGAGCTGTTTTTT. This chain uses TRBV20-1 with TRBJ2-2; a weak D match, TRBD1 (6 bases). Trimming took off 3 bases at V and 9 bases at J, with 14 bases between the two ends. Per the germline V gene, CDR1 is DFQATT and CDR2 is SNEGSKA (reference sequence). This CDR3 comprises 13 residues.

This chain joins TRBV5-3 and TRBJ2-1; 8 bases line up with TRBD2. TRBV5-3 is an open reading frame whose function is uncertain. There are 14 residues in the CDR3. After removal of 3 bases from V and 5 bases from J, the junction contained 4 bases not matched to a gene. The CDR3 here is CARSYQRGHNEQFF. Written as DNA, the CDR3 is TGTGCCAGAAGCTACCAGCGGGGGCACAATGAGCAGTTCTTC.

This chain joins TRBV10-3 and TRBJ2-7; D is perhaps TRBD1 (5 bases). Trimming pared 3 bases from V and 1 base from J, leaving 10 bases between. The CDR3 sequence is 14 residues long. Germline loops: CDR1 ENHRY, CDR2 SYGVKD. CDR3 bases: TGTGCCATCAGTGACGGACGGACATCCTACGAGCAGTACTTC. It translates to CAISDGRTSYEQYF.

The chain joins TRBV7-2 to TRBJ1-4; 10 positions agree with TRBD1. Germline V gives CDR1 SGHTA, CDR2 FQGNSA. The CDR3 extends over 13 amino acids. The junction had 9 bases not matched to a gene; V was cut back by 10 bases and J by 10 bases. Here the CDR3 DNA reads TGTGCCACCCGGGACAGGGGTTACGGAAAACTGTTTTTT. Translation gives CATRDRGYGKLFF. Based on the CDR3 plus reference TRBV7-2 and TRBJ1-4, the full variable domain is GAGVSQSPSNKVTEKGKDVELRCDPISGHTALYWYRQSLGQGLEFLIYFQGNSAPDKSGLPSDRFSAERTGGSVSTLTIQRTQQEDSAVYLCATRDRGYGKLFFGSGTQLSVL.

This chain links TRBV7-6 with TRBJ2-2; D is possibly TRBD1 (6 bases). V was trimmed by 4 bases and J by 1 base, leaving 13 bases between them. From germline, CDR1 is SGHVS and CDR2 FNYEAQ. The length of the CDR3 is 16 residues. CDR3 coding DNA: TGTGCCAGCAGCTCCCCCCAGGGGCAGAACACCGGGGAGCTGTTTTTT. Translated, it gives CASSSPQGQNTGELFF.

CDR3 protein: CASSLAGGADYGYTF. The DNA for the CDR3 is TGTGCCAGCAGCTTAGCAGGGGGCGCGGACTATGGCTACACCTTC. The V and J genes are TRBV7-9 and TRBJ1-2, with 7 bases lining up with TRBD1. The CDR3 runs 15 residues. Germline loops: CDR1 SEHNR, CDR2 FQNEAQ (reference sequence). J gave up 3 bases and V 0 bases, and 4 bases lay outside the gene matches.

The chain combines TRBV27 with TRBJ1-6; D remains unclear. This CDR3 is built from 15 residues. The germline V and J ends were trimmed by 4 bases and 5 bases, with 12 bases remaining between them. Germline V lookup: CDR1 MNHEY, CDR2 SMNVEV (reference sequence). The CDR3 reads CASSWYERDNSPLHF. CDR3 in DNA: TGTGCCAGCAGTTGGTATGAGCGAGATAATTCACCCCTCCACTTT.